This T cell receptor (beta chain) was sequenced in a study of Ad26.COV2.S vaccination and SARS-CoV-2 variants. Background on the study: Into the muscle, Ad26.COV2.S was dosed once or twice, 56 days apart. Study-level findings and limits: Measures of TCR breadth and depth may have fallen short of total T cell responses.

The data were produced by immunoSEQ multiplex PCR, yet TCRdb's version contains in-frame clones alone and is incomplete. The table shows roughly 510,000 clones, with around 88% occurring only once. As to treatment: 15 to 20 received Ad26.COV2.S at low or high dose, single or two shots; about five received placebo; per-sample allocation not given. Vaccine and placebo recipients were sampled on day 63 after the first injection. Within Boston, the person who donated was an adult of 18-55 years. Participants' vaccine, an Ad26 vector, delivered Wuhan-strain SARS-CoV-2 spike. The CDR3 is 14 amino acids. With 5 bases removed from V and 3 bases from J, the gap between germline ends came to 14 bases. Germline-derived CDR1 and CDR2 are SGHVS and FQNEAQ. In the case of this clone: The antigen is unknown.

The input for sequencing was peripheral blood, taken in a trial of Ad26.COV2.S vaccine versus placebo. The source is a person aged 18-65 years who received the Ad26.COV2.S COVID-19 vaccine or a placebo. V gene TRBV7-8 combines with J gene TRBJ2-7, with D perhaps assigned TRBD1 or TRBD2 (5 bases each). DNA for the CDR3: TGTGCCAGCAGCCGAACCGGGACCCTCTACGAGCAGTACTTC. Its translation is CASSRTGTLYEQYF.